These 28 T cell receptor beta chains share one sample of origin, sequenced in a study of T cell responses to AZD1222 COVID-19 vaccine. The repertoire was sequenced with immunoSEQ multiplex PCR; TCRdb's copy has only in-frame clones and lacks some. The sample lists 200,000 or so clones, about 91% seen once, with 7.5% to 9.5% in the top ten. The sample consisted of peripheral blood, taken on day 0 of AZD1222 vaccination. Source of these receptors: an adult in good health.

The chain couples TRBV5-5 to TRBJ1-2, with D perhaps TRBD1 (5 bases). V lost 2 bases, J lost 4 bases, and 12 bases lay in between. Germline V gene data show CDR1 as SGHKS and CDR2 as YYEKEE (reference sequence). CDR3 length equals 14 residues. In DNA, the CDR3 is TGTGCCAGCAGCTTAGCCGGGACGAGCTATGGCTACACCTTC. As protein: CASSLAGTSYGYTF.

This rearrangement joins TRBV11-1 to TRBJ1-1; D uncertain. Trimming cost V 6 bases and J 2 bases, with 10 bases left between them. The CDR3 has 13 amino acids. The V gene's germline CDR1 is SGHAT and CDR2 FQDESV (reference sequence). The DNA of the CDR3 is TGTGCCAGCAGGCGGACGGTAAACACTGAAGCTTTCTTT. Amino acid sequence: CASRRTVNTEAFF.

The chain has TRBV9 and TRBJ1-1, with 7 bases lining up with TRBD1. The length of the CDR3 is 14 residues. Looked up from germline, CDR1 is SGDLS and CDR2 is YYNGEE. V shed 4 bases and J 2 bases; nucleotides not matched to a gene: 5. CDR3 sequence: CASSTWDSNTEAFF. In DNA, the CDR3 is TGTGCCAGCAGCACCTGGGACAGTAACACTGAAGCTTTCTTT. Drawing the rest from reference TRBV9 and TRBJ1-1, the complete variable domain is DSGVTQTPKHLITATGQRVTLRCSPRSGDLSVYWYQQSLDQGLQFLIQYYNGEERAKGNILERFSAQQFPDLHSELNLSSLELGDSALYFCASSTWDSNTEAFFGQGTRLTVV.

The gene calls are TRBV3-1 (or the pseudogene TRBV3-2) and TRBJ1-2, with D possibly TRBD1 on 6 matching bases. The CDR3 contains 16 residues. Looked up from germline, CDR1 is LGHDT and CDR2 is YNNKEL (reference sequence). V lost 0 bases to trimming and J lost 8 bases, with 19 bases between them. The CDR3 protein is CASSQDAGGAWGGYTF. The CDR3 DNA is TGTGCCAGCAGCCAAGATGCGGGGGGCGCCTGGGGAGGCTACACCTTC.

V gene TRBV5-1 combines with J gene TRBJ1-5; no definite D call. Trimming removed 0 bases at V and 5 bases at J, with 6 bases between. The CDR3 runs to 13 residues. Germline CDR1 and CDR2: SGHRS and YFSETQ. CDR3 bases: TGCGCCAGCAGCTTGGGGCCAGATCAGCCCCAGCATTTT. Encoded protein: CASSLGPDQPQHF.

This chain uses TRBV7-8 with TRBJ1-4, with D unresolved. CDR1 and CDR2 (germline): SGHVS, FQNEAQ. Trimming removed 0 bases at V and 12 bases at J, with 11 bases between. This CDR3 has 13 residues. Written as DNA, the CDR3 is TGTGCCAGCAGCTTAGCGGTCATAGGACAACTGTTTTTT. Its protein product is CASSLAVIGQLFF. The full variable domain, its missing parts supplied by reference TRBV7-8 and TRBJ1-4, is GAGVSQSPRYKVAKRGQDVALRCDPISGHVSLFWYQQALGQGPEFLTYFQNEAQLDKSGLPSDRFFAERPEGSVSTLKIQRTQQEDSAVYLCASSLAVIGQLFFGSGTQLSVL.

The J gene is TRBJ1-2, the V gene TRBV9, with 8 bases that match TRBD1. The germline gives CDR1 SGDLS, CDR2 YYNGEE. The junction had 10 bases not matched to a gene; V was cut back by 3 bases and J by 3 bases. CDR3 length equals 16 residues. The CDR3 bases are TGTGCCAGCAGCGCGAACCCAGGGGGCATGGACTATGGCTACACCTTC. Translation: CASSANPGGMDYGYTF.

The DNA for the CDR3 is TGTGCCCAAGTCCCCAGGGAGCGCTATGGCTACACCTTC. Translated, it gives CAQVPRERYGYTF. The chain combines TRBV6-5 with TRBJ1-2; D is possibly TRBD1 (5 bases). This CDR3 is built from 13 residues. Per the germline V gene, CDR1 is MNHEY and CDR2 is SVGAGI. V was cut by 11 bases and J by 4 bases, with 17 bases left in between.

The V and J genes are TRBV18 and TRBJ1-6; TRBD1 matches at 7 bases. The CDR3 sequence is 17 residues long. The V segment lost 0 bases and the J segment 3 bases; nucleotides outside the gene matches: 5. Germline lookup yields CDR1 KGHSH and CDR2 LQKENI. CDR3: CASSPPGTALYNSPLHF. The CDR3 DNA sequence: TGTGCCAGCTCACCACCGGGGACAGCCCTCTATAATTCACCCCTCCACTTT.

The V and J genes are TRBV28 and TRBJ1-2, with 8 bases aligning to TRBD1. In germline, CDR1 is MDHEN, CDR2 SYDVKM. The CDR3 length is 15 residues. V lost 2 bases to trimming and J lost 7 bases; unmatched junction nucleotides: 9. The CDR3, as DNA: TGTGCCAGCAGTTTAACTAGGACAGGGCTCCTTGGCTACACCTTC. It is translated as CASSLTRTGLLGYTF.

The J gene is TRBJ2-7, the V gene TRBV7-9; D is possibly TRBD2 (6 bases). Germline values: CDR1 SEHNR, CDR2 FQNEAQ (reference sequence). Between the trimmed V and J ends, which lost 4 bases and 3 bases, there was a span of 19 bases. CDR3 length: 16 residues. In DNA, the CDR3 is TGTGCCAGCAGCTCCAGCGAAGCGGGTCTCGGCTACGAGCAGTACTTC. Translated: CASSSSEAGLGYEQYF.

The genes are TRBV28 and TRBJ2-7; 12 bases match TRBD2. The germline gives CDR1 MDHEN, CDR2 SYDVKM. J gave up 1 base and V 4 bases, and 14 bases lay outside the gene matches. CDR3 length: 19 amino acids. CDR3 loop: CASSSPLAGGPSPSYEQYF. DNA for the CDR3: TGTGCCAGCAGTTCTCCTCTAGCGGGGGGGCCCTCCCCATCCTACGAGCAGTACTTC.

This chain joins TRBV9 and TRBJ2-1; D is unresolved. V dropped 4 bases and J dropped 1 base, with 15 bases sitting between them. Germline V gene data show CDR1 as SGDLS and CDR2 as YYNGEE. The CDR3 length is 16 residues. The CDR3 bases are TGTGCCAGCAGCCCCTCTCTAAGAAGGTCCTACAATGAGCAGTTCTTC. It yields the protein CASSPSLRRSYNEQFF.

The gene calls are TRBV2 and TRBJ1-3; 7 bases agree with TRBD1. CDR1 and CDR2 from the germline V gene are SNHLY and FYNNEI. This CDR3 region has 13 residues. The V and J ends lost 7 bases and 4 bases, in that order; junction bases with no gene match: 4. The CDR3 region has the DNA TGTGCCAGCATGCGGGACAGCGGAAACACCATATATTTT. Translating gives CASMRDSGNTIYF.

This clone was recorded only once. This chain uses TRBV7-2 with TRBJ1-3; no clear D. CDR3 size: 16 residues. Germline CDR1 SGHTA, CDR2 FQGNSA. Trimming pared 5 bases from V and 0 bases from J, leaving 14 bases between. CDR3: CASSPRGVFSGNTIYF. CDR3 in DNA: TGTGCCAGCAGCCCCCGTGGGGTTTTCTCTGGAAACACCATATATTTT.

This chain links TRBV23-1 with TRBJ1-5, with a weak D call TRBD1 (6 bases). TRBV23-1 is recorded as an ORF, its role being uncertain. The CDR3 is made up of 15 amino acids. Trimming cost V 0 bases and J 2 bases, with 8 bases left between them. CDR3 in DNA: TGCGCCAGCAGTCAATCCGACAGGCGCAATCAGCCCCAGCATTTT. Translated, it gives CASSQSDRRNQPQHF.

This clone has only a few counts. The chain is built from TRBV11-3 and TRBJ2-3; TRBD2 might be the D (7 bases). This CDR3 comprises 13 residues. Per the germline V gene, CDR1 is SGHNT and CDR2 is YENEEA. V dropped 5 bases and J dropped 4 bases, with 10 bases sitting between them. CDR3 sequence reads: CASSGGASDTQYF. The CDR3 DNA sequence: TGTGCCAGCAGCGGGGGGGCCTCAGATACGCAGTATTTT.

The gene calls are TRBV4-3 and TRBJ1-6; 7 positions match TRBD1. With V trimmed by 3 bases and J by 10 bases, 9 bases remained unmatched. The CDR3 totals 15 residues. The germline V gene has CDR1 LGHNA and CDR2 YSLEER. The CDR3 DNA reads as TGCGCCAGCAGCCAGCAGACAGGGAGCTTCTCACCCCTCCACTTT. Translated, it gives CASSQQTGSFSPLHF.

This chain links TRBV2 with TRBJ1-1; D is possibly TRBD1 (6 bases). The CDR3 covers 14 residues. CDR1 is SNHLY, CDR2 FYNNEI, per germline. V dropped 6 bases and J dropped 1 base, with 12 bases sitting between them. Here the CDR3 reads CASRDSGANTEAFF. Here the CDR3 DNA reads TGTGCCAGCAGGGACAGTGGTGCGAACACTGAAGCTTTCTTT.

The chain employs TRBV9 and TRBJ1-4; D uncertain. This CDR3 region has 11 residues. The germline V gene has CDR1 SGDLS and CDR2 YYNGEE. Trimming removed 2 bases from V and 13 bases from J, with 9 bases in between. CDR3 sequence: CASSVEGRLFF. DNA of the CDR3: TGTGCCAGCAGCGTCGAGGGTAGACTGTTTTTT.

The chain uses TRBV2 and TRBJ2-2; 9 bases line up with TRBD2. V lost 3 bases and J lost 7; bases outside the gene matches: 3. The CDR3 has 14 residues. Germline V gene lookup returns CDR1 SNHLY and CDR2 FYNNEI. CDR3 sequence (DNA): TGTGCCAGCAGTGACAAGCGGGAGGACGGGGAGCTGTTTTTT. It translates to CASSDKREDGELFF.

This sequence joins TRBV19 and TRBJ1-1, with D perhaps TRBD1 (5 bases). CDR3 length: 13 residues. Germline V gives CDR1 LNHDA, CDR2 SQIVND (reference sequence). V was trimmed by 6 bases and J by 8 bases, leaving 16 bases between them. The CDR3 DNA reads TGTGCCAGTAGAAAAAGAGGGGTACCCGAAGCTTTCTTT. It is translated as CASRKRGVPEAFF.

On this clone itself: The identical CDR3 is also encoded by other nucleotide sequences in the sample. The rearrangement links TRBV28 to TRBJ2-2, with D unresolved. The CDR3 has 12 residues. Per the germline V gene, CDR1 is MDHEN and CDR2 is SYDVKM. Trimming left V 2 bases short and J 5 bases short, with 3 bases between. CDR3 nucleotides: TGTGCCAGCAGTTTAAGGACCGGGGAGCTGTTTTTT. Translating gives CASSLRTGELFF.

The chain employs TRBV19 and TRBJ1-6, with 7 bases identical to TRBD1. V shed 6 bases and J 6 bases; nucleotides not matched to a gene: 11. The CDR3 consists of 16 residues. Germline CDR1 and CDR2: LNHDA and SQIVND (reference sequence). The CDR3 bases are TGTGCCAGTAGCTCGGACAGGCCCCCAGTTAATTCACCCCTCCACTTT. Translating it yields CASSSDRPPVNSPLHF. Filled out from reference TRBV19 and TRBJ1-6, the complete variable domain reads DGGITQSPKYLFRKEGQNVTLSCEQNLNHDAMYWYRQDPGQGLRLIYYSQIVNDFQKGDIAEGYSVSREKKESFPLTVTSAQKNPTAFYLCASSSDRPPVNSPLHFGNGTRLTVT.

V and J are TRBV28 and TRBJ1-4; D is uncertain. CDR3 size: 16 residues. The V end lost 4 bases, the J end lost 8 bases, and 20 bases lay between the germline ends. CDR1 is MDHEN, CDR2 SYDVKM, per germline. CDR3 loop: CASSSLSGVGVEKLFF. In DNA form, the CDR3 reads TGTGCCAGCAGTTCCCTCTCTGGTGTTGGCGTAGAAAAACTGTTTTTT.

The chain uses TRBV4-1 and TRBJ2-7; unclear D gene. The CDR3 length is 13 residues. V lost 0 bases, J lost 2 bases, and 5 bases lay in between. Germline values: CDR1 MGHRA, CDR2 YSYEKL. CDR3 nucleotides: TGCGCCAGCAGCCAAGATTACCCCTACGAGCAGTACTTC. Translated: CASSQDYPYEQYF.

The chain employs TRBV9 and TRBJ2-6; the match to TRBD1 covers 11 bases. CDR3 size: 14 residues. Germline CDR1 and CDR2: SGDLS and YYNGEE. The V gene end was trimmed by 4 bases and the J gene end by 11 bases; junction bases not matched to a gene: 5. The CDR3: CASSRGQGVYVLTF. DNA for the CDR3: TGTGCCAGCAGCCGGGGACAGGGGGTCTACGTCCTGACTTTC.

The V gene is TRBV5-1, the J gene TRBJ2-7; D gene uncertain. The CDR3 extends over 12 amino acids. Trimming pared 3 bases from V and 6 bases from J, leaving 10 bases between. In germline, CDR1 is SGHRS, CDR2 YFSETQ. CDR3 DNA sequence: TGCGCCAGCAGCTCGGACCGATTCGAGCAGTACTTC. It codes for CASSSDRFEQYF.